The rows below give T cell receptor beta chains drawn from one sample of a study of blood T cell repertoires in COVID-19. The protocol was immunoSEQ multiplex PCR, while the TCRdb copy is restricted to in-frame clones and leaves out a portion. The table lists around 280,000 clones, around 91% of them singletons. The sample was PBMCs or T cells enriched from blood (not recorded which). Receptors were obtained from a woman between 18 and 30 years old with acute COVID-19. The CDR3 runs from the conserved cysteine through the conserved F or W. The D gene is left open where the match is weak. Size is omitted from some rows. Given values are once, few, many or a class for expanded clones.

d_gene: TRBD1; abundance: NA; j_gene: TRBJ2-3; len: 14; v_gene: TRBV5-1; CDR3aa: CASSSLQGPDTQYF; CDR3nt: TGCGCCAGCAGCTCCCTACAGGGGCCGGATACGCAGTATTTT
d_gene: NA; abundance: NA; j_gene: TRBJ2-2; len: 15; v_gene: TRBV28; CDR3aa: CASSFLVANTGELFF; CDR3nt: TGTGCCAGCAGTTTTCTAGTCGCGAACACCGGGGAGCTGTTTTTT
d_gene: TRBD1; abundance: NA; j_gene: TRBJ1-2; len: 14; v_gene: TRBV27; CDR3aa: CASSSDRGGYGYTF; CDR3nt: TGTGCCAGCAGTTCCGACAGGGGCGGCTATGGCTACACCTTC
d_gene: NA; abundance: NA; j_gene: TRBJ1-4; len: 14; v_gene: TRBV28; CDR3aa: CASSEPTGIEKLFF; CDR3nt: TGTGCCAGCAGTGAACCCACAGGGATTGAAAAACTGTTTTTT
d_gene: NA; abundance: NA; j_gene: TRBJ1-2; len: 12; v_gene: TRBV5-1; CDR3aa: CASSSSTHGYTF; CDR3nt: TGCGCCAGCAGCTCGTCGACTCATGGCTACACCTTC
d_gene: NA; abundance: once; j_gene: TRBJ1-1; len: 11; v_gene: TRBV28; CDR3aa: CASSSGAEAFF; CDR3nt: TGTGCCAGCAGCTCCGGTGCTGAAGCTTTCTTT
d_gene: NA; abundance: once; j_gene: TRBJ2-7; len: 13; v_gene: TRBV10-3; CDR3aa: CAISRGQPYEQYF; CDR3nt: TGTGCCATCAGTCGAGGACAGCCTTACGAGCAGTACTTC
d_gene: NA; abundance: once; j_gene: TRBJ2-2; len: 14; v_gene: TRBV6-4; CDR3aa: CASSPRTETGELFF; CDR3nt: TGTGCCAGCAGCCCCAGGACAGAAACCGGGGAGCTGTTTTTT
d_gene: TRBD1; abundance: NA; j_gene: TRBJ2-7; len: 15; v_gene: TRBV27; CDR3aa: CASSSPGQGAYEQYF; CDR3nt: TGTGCCAGCAGTTCCCCTGGACAGGGAGCCTACGAGCAGTACTTC
d_gene: NA; abundance: NA; j_gene: TRBJ2-7; len: 15; v_gene: TRBV29-1; CDR3aa: CSVEDFRGTGYEQYF; CDR3nt: TGCAGCGTTGAAGATTTCAGGGGTACCGGATACGAGCAGTACTTC
d_gene: TRBD2; abundance: NA; j_gene: TRBJ2-2; len: 16; v_gene: TRBV29-1; CDR3aa: CSVGMASGINTGELFF; CDR3nt: TGCAGCGTTGGTATGGCTAGCGGGATTAACACCGGGGAGCTGTTTTTT
d_gene: TRBD1; abundance: NA; j_gene: TRBJ2-7; len: 15; v_gene: TRBV19; CDR3aa: CATRTGTATLYEQYF; CDR3nt: TGTGCCACCCGCACCGGGACAGCCACTCTCTACGAGCAGTACTTC
d_gene: NA; abundance: NA; j_gene: TRBJ1-2; len: 12; v_gene: TRBV19; CDR3aa: CASSNPWEGYTF; CDR3nt: TGTGCCAGTAGTAACCCCTGGGAGGGCTACACCTTC
d_gene: NA; abundance: NA; j_gene: TRBJ1-2; len: 14; v_gene: TRBV30; CDR3aa: CAWSDGGPRYGYTF; CDR3nt: TGTGCCTGGAGTGATGGGGGCCCACGCTATGGCTACACCTTC
d_gene: NA; abundance: NA; j_gene: TRBJ1-4; len: 13; v_gene: TRBV3-1/TRBV3-2; CDR3aa: CASSSSGREKLFF; CDR3nt: TGTGCCAGCAGCTCGTCAGGTCGGGAAAAACTGTTTTTT
d_gene: TRBD1; abundance: NA; j_gene: TRBJ1-2; len: 13; v_gene: TRBV7-2; CDR3aa: CASTKDRALGYTF; CDR3nt: TGTGCCAGCACCAAGGACAGGGCGCTTGGCTACACCTTC
d_gene: NA; abundance: NA; j_gene: TRBJ2-2; len: 13; v_gene: TRBV7-3; CDR3aa: CASSPQYTGELFF; CDR3nt: TGTGCCAGCAGCCCTCAGTATACCGGGGAGCTGTTTTTT
d_gene: TRBD1; abundance: NA; j_gene: TRBJ2-5; len: 15; v_gene: TRBV5-4; CDR3aa: CASSFGDRGPETQYF; CDR3nt: TGTGCCAGCAGCTTTGGTGACAGGGGACCGGAGACCCAGTACTTC
d_gene: NA; abundance: NA; j_gene: TRBJ2-2; len: 13; v_gene: TRBV12-3/TRBV12-4; CDR3aa: CASSSGTPGELFF; CDR3nt: TGTGCCAGCAGTTCAGGGACTCCCGGGGAGCTGTTTTTT
d_gene: NA; abundance: NA; j_gene: TRBJ2-7; len: 16; v_gene: TRBV4-1; CDR3aa: CASSQESGGAIWGQYF; CDR3nt: TGCGCCAGCAGCCAAGAATCCGGAGGGGCAATATGGGGGCAGTACTTC
d_gene: TRBD2; abundance: many; j_gene: TRBJ2-1; len: 15; v_gene: TRBV11-3; CDR3aa: CASSSETSGSSEQFF; CDR3nt: TGTGCCAGCAGCTCTGAGACTAGCGGGAGCTCTGAGCAGTTCTTC
d_gene: TRBD1; abundance: NA; j_gene: TRBJ2-3; len: 16; v_gene: TRBV18; CDR3aa: CASSPTGGAPTDTQYF; CDR3nt: TGTGCCAGCTCACCCACAGGGGGCGCCCCGACAGATACGCAGTATTTT
d_gene: TRBD2; abundance: NA; j_gene: TRBJ2-2; len: 21; v_gene: TRBV18; CDR3aa: CASSPPNRLAGADPNTGELFF; CDR3nt: TGTGCCAGCTCACCACCGAATAGACTAGCGGGAGCAGACCCAAACACCGGGGAGCTGTTTTTT
d_gene: TRBD1; abundance: NA; j_gene: TRBJ2-2; len: 16; v_gene: TRBV5-1; CDR3aa: CASSLAGQGAIGELFF; CDR3nt: TGCGCCAGCAGCTTGGCGGGACAGGGGGCGATCGGGGAGCTGTTTTTT
d_gene: TRBD2; abundance: once; j_gene: TRBJ2-1; len: 19; v_gene: TRBV7-6; CDR3aa: CASSPVMLLASGSHNEQFF; CDR3nt: TGTGCCAGCAGCCCAGTTATGTTATTGGCTAGCGGGTCGCACAATGAGCAGTTCTTC
d_gene: TRBD1; abundance: NA; j_gene: TRBJ1-5; len: 20; v_gene: TRBV4-1; CDR3aa: CASSRYDPGTANYSNQPQHF; CDR3nt: TGCGCCAGCAGCCGATACGACCCCGGGACAGCAAACTATAGCAATCAGCCCCAGCATTTT
d_gene: NA; abundance: NA; j_gene: TRBJ2-5; len: 14; v_gene: TRBV6-5; CDR3aa: CASSYSAAGETQYF; CDR3nt: TGTGCCAGCAGTTACTCCGCGGCGGGGGAGACCCAGTACTTC
d_gene: NA; abundance: NA; j_gene: TRBJ2-7; len: 13; v_gene: TRBV5-4; CDR3aa: CASRSQGSYEQYF; CDR3nt: TGTGCCAGCAGATCACAGGGCTCCTACGAGCAGTACTTC
d_gene: TRBD2; abundance: NA; j_gene: TRBJ2-5; len: 17; v_gene: TRBV7-2; CDR3aa: CASSVLAGGSGGETQYF; CDR3nt: TGTGCCAGCAGCGTCCTAGCGGGCGGGAGCGGGGGGGAGACCCAGTACTTC
d_gene: TRBD1; abundance: NA; j_gene: TRBJ2-7; len: 16; v_gene: TRBV6-5; CDR3aa: CASSYSRQGAFGEQYF; CDR3nt: TGTGCCAGCAGTTACTCGCGACAGGGAGCCTTTGGAGAGCAGTACTTC
d_gene: NA; abundance: NA; j_gene: TRBJ1-2; len: 12; v_gene: TRBV24-1; CDR3aa: CATADRSYGYTF; CDR3nt: TGTGCCACCGCAGACAGGAGCTATGGCTACACCTTC
d_gene: NA; abundance: NA; j_gene: TRBJ1-1; len: 13; v_gene: TRBV12-3/TRBV12-4; CDR3aa: CASTRGRNTEAFF; CDR3nt: TGTGCCAGCACCCGAGGCAGAAACACTGAAGCTTTCTTT
d_gene: NA; abundance: NA; j_gene: TRBJ2-7; len: 14; v_gene: TRBV6-5; CDR3aa: CASSYSDKTYEQYF; CDR3nt: TGTGCCAGCAGTTACTCGGACAAGACCTACGAGCAGTACTTC
d_gene: NA; abundance: NA; j_gene: TRBJ2-5; len: 12; v_gene: TRBV11-1; CDR3aa: CASSFTQETQYF; CDR3nt: TGTGCCAGCAGCTTCACACAAGAGACCCAGTACTTC
d_gene: NA; abundance: NA; j_gene: TRBJ1-3; len: 12; v_gene: TRBV30; CDR3aa: CAWRIRANTIYF; CDR3nt: TGTGCCTGGAGAATCAGGGCAAACACCATATATTTT
d_gene: TRBD1; abundance: NA; j_gene: TRBJ1-4; len: 16; v_gene: TRBV9; CDR3aa: CASSAGQVPTNEKLFF; CDR3nt: TGTGCCAGCAGCGCGGGACAGGTCCCAACTAATGAAAAACTGTTTTTT
d_gene: TRBD1; abundance: once; j_gene: TRBJ2-1; len: 14; v_gene: TRBV24-1; CDR3aa: CATSLTGGHNEQFF; CDR3nt: TGTGCCACCAGCCTGACAGGGGGCCACAATGAGCAGTTCTTC
d_gene: NA; abundance: NA; j_gene: TRBJ2-7; len: 15; v_gene: TRBV7-2; CDR3aa: CASSPLRTFDYEQYF; CDR3nt: TGTGCCAGCAGCCCGCTTAGGACATTTGACTACGAGCAGTACTTC
d_gene: NA; abundance: NA; j_gene: TRBJ2-5; len: 17; v_gene: TRBV5-1; CDR3aa: CASSFQRRGAYQETQYF; CDR3nt: TGCGCCAGCAGCTTTCAGCGTCGGGGAGCCTACCAAGAGACCCAGTACTTC
d_gene: NA; abundance: NA; j_gene: TRBJ1-4; len: 13; v_gene: TRBV6-4; CDR3aa: CASSPGVGEKLFF; CDR3nt: TGTGCCAGCAGCCCAGGGGTGGGTGAAAAACTGTTTTTT
d_gene: NA; abundance: NA; j_gene: TRBJ1-4; len: 13; v_gene: TRBV12-3/TRBV12-4; CDR3aa: CASSQTGGEKLFF; CDR3nt: TGTGCCAGCAGTCAGACGGGGGGAGAAAAACTGTTTTTT
d_gene: TRBD2; abundance: few; j_gene: TRBJ2-7; len: 16; v_gene: TRBV28; CDR3aa: CASSPRTSGRGNEQYF; CDR3nt: TGTGCCAGCAGTCCACGGACTAGCGGGAGAGGCAACGAGCAGTACTTC